This T cell receptor (beta chain) originates from a study of T-cell reconstitution after alpha-beta-depleted transplantation in children. Germline-derived CDR1 and CDR2 are DFQATT and SNEGSKA (reference sequence). Counting both end residues, the CDR3 totals 10 amino acids. This clonotype was counted a few times. This is likely a read error, given that the CDR3 carries no conserved phenylalanine or tryptophan at its end. It is unclear where the CDR3 begins or ends on the DNA, so no DNA is shown, and the CDR3 is as TCRdb lists it. The TCRbeta library incorporated unique molecular identifiers. TCRdb fed the PCR reads into MiXCR, producing one record per CDR3 protein. Of 500,000 to 750,000 distinct CDR3 sequences in the sample, about an eighth are singletons; the top ten hold 2.2%.

The chain links TRBV20-1 to TRBJ2-7; the table assigns TRBD2, which was not confirmed against the DNA. The input for sequencing was PBMCs, mostly from graft donor cells, taken 360 days after TCRalphabeta/CD19-depleted stem cell transplant. This TCR was recovered from a male patient younger than 18 who had a stem cell transplant for acute myeloid leukemia, so the T cells may come from the graft donor. CDR3 sequence reads: CSVPGLAGRI.